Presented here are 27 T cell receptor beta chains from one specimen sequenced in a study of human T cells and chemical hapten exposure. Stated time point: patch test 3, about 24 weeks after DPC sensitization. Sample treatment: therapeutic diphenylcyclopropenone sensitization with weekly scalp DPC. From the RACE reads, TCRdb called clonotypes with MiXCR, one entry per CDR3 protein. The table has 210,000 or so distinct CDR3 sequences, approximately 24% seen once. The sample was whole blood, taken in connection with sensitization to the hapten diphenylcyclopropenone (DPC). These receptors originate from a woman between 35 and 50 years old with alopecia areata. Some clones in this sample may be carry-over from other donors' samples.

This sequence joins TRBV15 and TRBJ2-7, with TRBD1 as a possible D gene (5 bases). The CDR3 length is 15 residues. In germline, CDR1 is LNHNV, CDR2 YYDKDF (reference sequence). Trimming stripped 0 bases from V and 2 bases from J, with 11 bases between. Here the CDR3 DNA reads TGTGCCACCAGCAGAGATTTACAGGCCCCCTACGAGCAGTACTTC. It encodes CATSRDLQAPYEQYF.

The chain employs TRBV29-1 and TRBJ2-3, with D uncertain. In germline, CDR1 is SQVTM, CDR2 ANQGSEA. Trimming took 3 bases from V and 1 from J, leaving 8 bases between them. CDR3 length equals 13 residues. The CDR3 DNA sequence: TGCAGCGTTGATGGAGCAGGCACAGATACGCAGTATTTT. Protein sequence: CSVDGAGTDTQYF.

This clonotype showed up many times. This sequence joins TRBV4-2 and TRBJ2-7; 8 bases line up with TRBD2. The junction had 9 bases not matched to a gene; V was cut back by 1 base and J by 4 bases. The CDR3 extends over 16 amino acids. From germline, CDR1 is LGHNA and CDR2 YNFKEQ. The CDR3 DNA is TGTGCCAGCAGCCAAGGATCAGCGGGAGTATCTTACGAGCAGTACTTC. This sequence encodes CASSQGSAGVSYEQYF.

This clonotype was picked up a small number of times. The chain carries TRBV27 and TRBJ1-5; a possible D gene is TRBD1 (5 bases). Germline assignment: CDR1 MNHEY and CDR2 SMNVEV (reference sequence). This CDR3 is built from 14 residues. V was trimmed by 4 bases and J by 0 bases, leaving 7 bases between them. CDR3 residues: CASSWGGSNQPQHF. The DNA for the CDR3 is TGTGCCAGCAGTTGGGGCGGTAGCAATCAGCCCCAGCATTTT.

In nucleotides, the CDR3 is TGTGCCAGCAGCTTAGAACAAAACACTGAAGCTTTCTTT. It codes for CASSLEQNTEAFF. The rearrangement joins TRBV7-2 to TRBJ1-1, with no clear D. The germline gives CDR1 SGHTA, CDR2 FQGNSA. This CDR3 has 13 amino acids. Trimming removed 1 base from V and 2 bases from J, with 5 bases in between.

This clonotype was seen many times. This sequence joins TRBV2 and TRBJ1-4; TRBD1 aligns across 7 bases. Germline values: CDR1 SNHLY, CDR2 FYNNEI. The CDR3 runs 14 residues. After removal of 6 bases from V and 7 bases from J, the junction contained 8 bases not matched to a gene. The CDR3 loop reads CASSGTVPSEKLFF. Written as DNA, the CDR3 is TGTGCCAGCAGCGGGACAGTGCCAAGTGAAAAACTGTTTTTT.

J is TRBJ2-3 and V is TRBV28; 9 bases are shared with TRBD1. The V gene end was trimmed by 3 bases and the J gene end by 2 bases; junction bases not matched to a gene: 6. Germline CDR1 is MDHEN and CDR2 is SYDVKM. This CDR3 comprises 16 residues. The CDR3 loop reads CASSLRQGVYTDTQYF. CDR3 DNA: TGTGCCAGCAGTTTGCGACAGGGGGTATACACAGATACGCAGTATTTT.

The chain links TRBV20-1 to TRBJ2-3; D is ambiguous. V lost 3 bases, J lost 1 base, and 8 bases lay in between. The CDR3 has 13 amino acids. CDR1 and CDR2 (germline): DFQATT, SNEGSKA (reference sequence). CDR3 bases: TGCAGTGCTAGGGGTATCGGCACAGATACGCAGTATTTT. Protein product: CSARGIGTDTQYF.

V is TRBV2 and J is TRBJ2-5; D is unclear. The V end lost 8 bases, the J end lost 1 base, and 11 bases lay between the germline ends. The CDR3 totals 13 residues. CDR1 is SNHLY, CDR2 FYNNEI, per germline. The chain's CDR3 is CASGIAGQETQYF. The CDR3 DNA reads TGTGCCAGCGGTATAGCCGGCCAAGAGACCCAGTACTTC.

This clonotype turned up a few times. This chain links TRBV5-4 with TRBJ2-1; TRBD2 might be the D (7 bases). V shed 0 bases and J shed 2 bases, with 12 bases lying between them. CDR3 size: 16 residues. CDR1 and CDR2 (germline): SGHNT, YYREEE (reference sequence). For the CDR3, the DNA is TGTGCCAGCAGCTTGGGGGGGGGGCGCGCCTACAATGAGCAGTTCTTC. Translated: CASSLGGGRAYNEQFF.

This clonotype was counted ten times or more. The CDR3 bases are TGTGCCAGCAGCTTGGGGGGACGGAACTATGGCTACACCTTC. Protein product: CASSLGGRNYGYTF. The chain uses TRBV5-6 and TRBJ1-2, with TRBD1 as a possible D gene (5 bases). Germline CDR1 is SGHDT and CDR2 is YYEEEE. This CDR3 comprises 14 residues. V was cut by 0 bases and J by 2 bases, with 8 bases left in between.

CDR3 sequence reads: CASRVTAAPLENTEAFF. The CDR3 DNA follows: TGTGCCAGCAGGGTGACAGCGGCCCCTTTGGAGAACACTGAAGCTTTCTTT. This chain uses TRBV27 with TRBJ1-1, with D maybe TRBD1 (5 bases). The V gene's germline CDR1 is MNHEY and CDR2 SMNVEV (reference sequence). The V end was cut by 6 bases, the J end by 1 base, with 21 bases between. The CDR3 length is 17 residues.

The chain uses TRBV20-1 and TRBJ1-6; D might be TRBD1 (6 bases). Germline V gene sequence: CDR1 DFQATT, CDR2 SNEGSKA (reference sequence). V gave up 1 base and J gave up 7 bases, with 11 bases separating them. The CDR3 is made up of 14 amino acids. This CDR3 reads CSARVIGGNSPLHF. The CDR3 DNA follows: TGCAGTGCTAGAGTTATAGGGGGGAATTCACCCCTCCACTTT.

This CDR3 is CASSHGAAKSSYEQYF. CDR3 in DNA: TGCGCCAGCAGCCATGGGGCAGCAAAGTCTTCCTACGAGCAGTACTTC. The chain carries TRBV4-1 and TRBJ2-7; maybe TRBD1 (5 bases). This CDR3 contains 16 residues. Germline assignment: CDR1 MGHRA and CDR2 YSYEKL. Trimming removed 3 bases at V and 1 base at J, with 16 bases between.

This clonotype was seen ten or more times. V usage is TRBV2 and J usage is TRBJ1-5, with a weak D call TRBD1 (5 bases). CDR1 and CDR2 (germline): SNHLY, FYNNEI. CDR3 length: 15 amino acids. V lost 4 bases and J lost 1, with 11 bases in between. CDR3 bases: TGTGCCAGCAGTGCGCAGGGCGTCAGCAATCAGCCCCAGCATTTT. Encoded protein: CASSAQGVSNQPQHF.

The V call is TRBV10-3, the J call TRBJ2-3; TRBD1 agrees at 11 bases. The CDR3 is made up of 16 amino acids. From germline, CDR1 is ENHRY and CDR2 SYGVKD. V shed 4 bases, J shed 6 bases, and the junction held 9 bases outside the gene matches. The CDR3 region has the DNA TGTGCCATCAGTGCGGGGACAGGGGGTGTTAAGGATACGCAGTATTTT. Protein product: CAISAGTGGVKDTQYF.

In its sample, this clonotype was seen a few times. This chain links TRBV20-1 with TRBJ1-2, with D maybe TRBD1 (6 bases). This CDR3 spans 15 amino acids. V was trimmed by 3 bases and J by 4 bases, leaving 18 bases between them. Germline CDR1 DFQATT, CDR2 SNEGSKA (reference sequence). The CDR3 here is CSASRGGPRPYGYTF. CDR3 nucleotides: TGCAGTGCTAGTAGGGGGGGCCCAAGGCCCTATGGCTACACCTTC.

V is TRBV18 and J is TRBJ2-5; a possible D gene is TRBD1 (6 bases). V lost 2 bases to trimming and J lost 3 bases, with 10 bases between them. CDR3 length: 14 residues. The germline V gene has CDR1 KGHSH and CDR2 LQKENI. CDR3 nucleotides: TGTGCCAGCTCACCAGGCGCAGGGGAAGAGACCCAGTACTTC. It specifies CASSPGAGEETQYF.

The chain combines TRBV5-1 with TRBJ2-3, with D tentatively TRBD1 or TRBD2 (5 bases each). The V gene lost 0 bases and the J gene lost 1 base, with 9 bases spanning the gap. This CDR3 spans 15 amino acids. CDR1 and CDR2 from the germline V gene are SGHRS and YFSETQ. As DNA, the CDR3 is TGCGCCAGCAGCTTGGATGGGGGTGGCACAGATACGCAGTATTTT. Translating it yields CASSLDGGGTDTQYF. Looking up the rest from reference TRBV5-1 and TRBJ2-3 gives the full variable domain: KAGVTQTPRYLIKTRGQQVTLSCSPISGHRSVSWYQQTPGQGLQFLFEYFSETQRNKGNFPGRFSGRQFSNSRSEMNVSTLELGDSALYLCASSLDGGGTDTQYFGPGTRLTVL.

CDR3 residues: CASIMAGRSNTGELFF. CDR3 nucleotide sequence: TGTGCCAGCATCATGGCTGGGCGGTCGAACACCGGGGAGCTGTTTTTT. The chain recombines TRBV7-9 with TRBJ2-2; D unclear. V was shortened by 7 bases and J by 0 bases, with 15 bases between the two germline ends. The CDR3 runs to 16 residues. The germline gives CDR1 SEHNR, CDR2 FQNEAQ (reference sequence).

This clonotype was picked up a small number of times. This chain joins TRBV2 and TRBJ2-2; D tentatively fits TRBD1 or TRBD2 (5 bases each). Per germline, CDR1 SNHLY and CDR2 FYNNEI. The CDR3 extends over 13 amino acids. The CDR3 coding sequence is TGTGTACAGGAGGACTTGAACACCGGGGAGCTGTTTTTT. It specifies CVQEDLNTGELFF.

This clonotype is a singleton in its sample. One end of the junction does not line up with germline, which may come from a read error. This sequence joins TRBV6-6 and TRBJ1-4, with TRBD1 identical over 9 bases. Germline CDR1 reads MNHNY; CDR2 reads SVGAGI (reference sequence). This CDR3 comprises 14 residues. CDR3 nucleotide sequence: TGTACCAGCACAGAACAGGGGGCGGGTGAAAAACTGTTTTTT. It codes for CTSTEQGAGEKLFF.

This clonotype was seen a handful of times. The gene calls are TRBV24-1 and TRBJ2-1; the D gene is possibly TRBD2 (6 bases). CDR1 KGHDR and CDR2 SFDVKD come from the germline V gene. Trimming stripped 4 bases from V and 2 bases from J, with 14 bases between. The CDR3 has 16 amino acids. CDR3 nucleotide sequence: TGTGCCACCAGTGAGGAGGGAGGCCCTACCTACAATGAGCAGTTCTTC. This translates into CATSEEGGPTYNEQFF.

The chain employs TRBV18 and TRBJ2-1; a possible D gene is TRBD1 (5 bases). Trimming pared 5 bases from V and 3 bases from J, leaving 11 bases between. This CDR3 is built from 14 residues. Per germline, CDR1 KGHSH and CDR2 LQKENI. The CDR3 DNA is TGTGCCAGCTCAGACTTCGACAGCTACAATGAGCAGTTCTTC. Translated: CASSDFDSYNEQFF.

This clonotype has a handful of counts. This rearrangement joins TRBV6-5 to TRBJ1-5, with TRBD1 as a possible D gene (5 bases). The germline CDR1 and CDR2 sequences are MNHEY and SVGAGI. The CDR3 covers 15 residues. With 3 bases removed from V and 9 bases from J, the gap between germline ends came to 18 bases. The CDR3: CASSYSDGGGWPQHF. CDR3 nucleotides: TGTGCCAGCAGTTATTCGGACGGCGGGGGGTGGCCCCAGCATTTT.

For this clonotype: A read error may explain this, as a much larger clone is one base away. DNA for the CDR3: TGTGCCAGCAGCCGAGCCTACAATGAGCAGTTCTTC. It codes for CASSRAYNEQFF. The chain joins TRBV7-2 to TRBJ2-1; no definite D call. Trimming shortened V by 5 bases and J by 2 bases, and 4 bases separated the two germline ends. The V gene's germline CDR1 is SGHTA and CDR2 FQGNSA. This CDR3 contains 12 residues.

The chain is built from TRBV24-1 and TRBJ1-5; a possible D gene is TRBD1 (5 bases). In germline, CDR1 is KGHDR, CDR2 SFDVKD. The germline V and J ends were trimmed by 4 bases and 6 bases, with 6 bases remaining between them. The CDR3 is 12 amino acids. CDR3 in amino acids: CATSEGVQPQHF. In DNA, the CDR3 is TGTGCCACCAGTGAAGGGGTTCAGCCCCAGCATTTT.